This record looks at one TCR beta chain sequence and its context. Data came from immunoSEQ multiplex PCR; TCRdb stores just in-frame clones and leaves some out. The sample has around 620,000 clones, around 90% seen once. CDR3 length equals 15 residues. Germline CDR1 GTSNPN, CDR2 SVGIG (reference sequence). V trimming: 5 bases; J trimming: 3 bases; junction bases outside the gene matches: 8. This sample was included in a study of blood T cell repertoires in COVID-19. Study as a whole: Sources were T cells, B-cell-depleted T cells, or PBMCs; the material itself was cDNA or gDNA.

Sequencing was done on a sample of peripheral blood. V gene TRBV30 combines with J gene TRBJ1-4, with 8 nucleotides matching TRBD1. This clonotype originated in a woman between 18 and 29 years old with acute or convalescent COVID-19. The CDR3 protein is CAWGQGGKPNEKLFF. DNA of the CDR3: TGTGCCTGGGGACAGGGTGGGAAGCCTAATGAAAAACTGTTTTTT.